This passage covers 17 T cell receptor beta chains from one sample sequenced in a study of molecular identifiers for immune sequencing clone quantification. TCRdb passed the PCR reads through MiXCR, listing each CDR3 protein once. The sample lists about 640,000 distinct CDR3 sequences, around 20% occurring once. The specimen was naive CD8+ T cells from blood, with Jurkat cell RNA spiked in. The subset was: FACS-sorted CD8+CD4-CCR7+CD45RA+ naive T cells. The receptors come from a human donor in good health. Some libraries in this study had Jurkat cell RNA spiked in.

This clonotype was counted at least ten times. J is TRBJ1-1 and V is TRBV6-4; 7 bases match TRBD1. Trimming removed 7 bases from V and 10 bases from J; junction bases left unmatched: 9. Germline V lookup: CDR1 MRHNA, CDR2 SNTAGT. This CDR3 has 12 amino acids. In DNA, the CDR3 is TGTGCCAGCATCCCAACAGGGGACGTAGCTTTCTTT. Translating it yields CASIPTGDVAFF.

In this sample, this clonotype turned up many times. The rearrangement joins TRBV5-1 to TRBJ2-7, with D unresolved. Germline CDR1 reads SGHRS; CDR2 reads YFSETQ. Trimming pared 2 bases from V and 0 bases from J, leaving 9 bases between. The CDR3 is 14 amino acids. CDR3 coding DNA: TGCGCCAGCAGCTTCAGATACAACTCCTACGAGCAGTACTTC. Translation: CASSFRYNSYEQYF.

This clonotype has only a few counts. Mismatch with germline at one junction end may stem from a read error. J is TRBJ2-1 and V is TRBV6-2 or TRBV6-3; D unclear. CDR1 MNHEY and CDR2 SVGEGT come from the germline V gene. The CDR3 has 12 residues. The CDR3 DNA reads TGTGCCAGCGGTTACTCACCCAATGAGCAGTTCTTC. It translates to CASGYSPNEQFF.

This clonotype was seen many times. The rearrangement joins TRBV29-1 to TRBJ2-7; 7 bases align to TRBD1. With 6 bases clipped from V and 2 bases from J, the junction kept 4 bases outside the gene matches. The CDR3 loop spans 12 amino acids. CDR1 is SQVTM, CDR2 ANQGSEA, per germline. This CDR3 is CSVGDSTYEQYF. The DNA for the CDR3 is TGCAGCGTGGGGGACAGTACCTACGAGCAGTACTTC.

This chain links TRBV7-9 with TRBJ1-5, with a tentative D call TRBD1 (5 bases). Germline V CDR1 and CDR2: SEHNR, FQNEAQ (reference sequence). There are 17 residues in the CDR3. The V gene lost 11 bases and the J gene lost 7 bases, with 30 bases spanning the gap. The CDR3 reads CAVSQRSWQGRVQPQHF. The CDR3 DNA sequence: TGTGCCGTCAGCCAGAGGTCCTGGCAGGGCCGGGTCCAGCCCCAGCATTTT.

This clonotype was seen at least ten times. This chain uses TRBV6-2 or TRBV6-3 with TRBJ2-3; 9 bases are a match to TRBD1. The V and J ends lost 7 bases and 5 bases, in that order; junction bases with no gene match: 10. Germline V gene data show CDR1 as MNHEY and CDR2 as SVGEGT. CDR3 length: 15 residues. CDR3 protein: CASNTWGQGGDTQYF. DNA of the CDR3: TGTGCCAGCAATACTTGGGGACAGGGAGGAGATACGCAGTATTTT.

Worth noting for this clonotype: This sequence may be a read error, since a much larger clone differs from it by one base. The chain uses TRBV12-3 or TRBV12-4 and TRBJ2-7; 7 nucleotides align to TRBD1. This CDR3 comprises 14 residues. V was pared by 8 bases and J by 2 bases, with 9 bases of the junction left unmatched. The CDR3 sequence: CASGWAGTAYEQYF. DNA of the CDR3: TGTGCCAGCGGTTGGGCCGGGACAGCCTACGAGCAGTACTTC.

Note on this clonotype: A much larger clone is a single base away; this may be a read error. The chain links TRBV6-6 to TRBJ1-1, with TRBD1 matching 8 bases. The germline CDR1 and CDR2 sequences are MNHNY and SVGAGI (reference sequence). This CDR3 comprises 20 residues. The DNA of the CDR3 is TGTGCCAGCAGTTACGACAGGGGACACATTGGCGCATATCCGAACACTGAAGTTTTCTTT. Translation gives CASSYDRGHIGAYPNTEVFF.

The table lists this clonotype with many counts. The chain combines TRBV29-1 with TRBJ1-1, with TRBD1 matching over 7 bases. CDR1 and CDR2 from the germline V gene are SQVTM and ANQGSEA. This CDR3 comprises 13 residues. Trimming removed 1 base from V and 5 bases from J; junction bases left unmatched: 4. The CDR3 DNA is TGCAGCGTTGAAGGTGGGACAGTTACTGAAGCTTTCTTT. Protein sequence: CSVEGGTVTEAFF. Complete variable domain (other parts from reference TRBV29-1 and TRBJ1-1): SAVISQKPSRDICQRGTSLTIQCQVDSQVTMMFWYRQQPGQSLTLIATANQGSEATYESGFVIDKFPISRPNLTFSTLTVSNMSPEDSSIYLCSVEGGTVTEAFFGQGTRLTVV.

This chain joins TRBV9 and TRBJ2-3; no definite D call. Looked up from germline, CDR1 is SGDLS and CDR2 is YYNGEE. The V and J ends lost 0 bases and 2 bases respectively, with 7 bases between them. The CDR3 length is 14 residues. The DNA for the CDR3 is TGTGCCAGCAGCGTAGTTGGAAACACAGATACGCAGTATTTT. Its translation is CASSVVGNTDTQYF.

On this clonotype itself: The junction departs from the called germline gene at one end, perhaps through a read error. V usage is TRBV13 and J usage is TRBJ2-7, with 10 bases that match TRBD1. Germline assignment: CDR1 PRHDT and CDR2 FYEKMQ (reference sequence). This CDR3 comprises 16 residues. CDR3 nucleotide sequence: TGTGCCAGCAGCCCTGGACAGGGGGGTCGCCGCGTCGAGCGGTACTTC. Protein: CASSPGQGGRRVERYF.

This clonotype appeared many times. The J gene is TRBJ1-1, the V gene TRBV5-1, with 8 bases lining up with TRBD1. Trimming at V came to 7 bases and at J to 0 bases, leaving 14 bases not matched to a gene. CDR3 length: 17 residues. Germline V gene data show CDR1 as SGHRS and CDR2 as YFSETQ. The CDR3 DNA is TGCGCCAGCCTTCCCGGACAGGGAGGTTTCATGAACACTGAAGCTTTCTTT. Its protein product is CASLPGQGGFMNTEAFF.

At least ten counts were recorded for this clonotype. The rearrangement joins TRBV20-1 to TRBJ2-5; 7 bases are a match to TRBD2. The germline V gene has CDR1 DFQATT and CDR2 SNEGSKA (reference sequence). This CDR3 has 13 amino acids. The J segment lost 1 base and the V segment lost 6 bases, leaving 5 bases of the junction unmatched. CDR3 sequence (DNA): TGCAGTGCCAGATCTAGCGGCCAAGAGACCCAGTACTTC. This gives the protein CSARSSGQETQYF.

This clonotype was counted between two and nine times. The chain recombines TRBV27 with TRBJ1-6; D may be TRBD1 (6 bases). In germline, CDR1 is MNHEY, CDR2 SMNVEV (reference sequence). Trimming took 6 bases from V and 3 from J, leaving 18 bases between them. CDR3 size: 17 residues. The CDR3 bases are TGTGCCAGCAGCCCCCGTATGGTAGGGGGCTATAATTCACCCCTCCACTTT. It yields the protein CASSPRMVGGYNSPLHF.

The V gene is TRBV5-8, the J gene TRBJ2-1; 10 nucleotides agree with TRBD1. J was trimmed by 7 bases and V by 4 bases; bases with no gene match: 11. Looked up from germline, CDR1 is SGHTS and CDR2 is YDEGEE. The CDR3 contains 16 residues. CDR3 in amino acids: CASSRGQGTVWNEQFF. The CDR3 DNA is TGTGCCAGCAGCAGGGGACAGGGGACGGTATGGAATGAGCAGTTCTTC.

This clonotype has a count of ten or more. The genes are TRBV5-1 and TRBJ1-4; 9 positions match TRBD1. This CDR3 has 15 amino acids. The V gene's germline CDR1 is SGHRS and CDR2 YFSETQ. Germline trimming cut 2 bases from V and 4 bases from J; bases unmatched to any gene: 3. CDR3 in amino acids: CASSLRTGVNEKLFF. CDR3 bases: TGCGCCAGCAGCTTACGGACAGGGGTTAATGAAAAACTGTTTTTT.

Many counts were recorded for this clonotype. The DNA for the CDR3 is TGTGCCACCAGTACCCTCCGTACGGAAGAGACCCAGTACTTC. The encoded protein is CATSTLRTEETQYF. The chain joins TRBV24-1 to TRBJ2-5; no definite D call. V shed 6 bases and J shed 3 bases, with 13 bases lying between them. Germline lookup yields CDR1 KGHDR and CDR2 SFDVKD. The CDR3 is 14 residues long.